Listed here are 11 T cell receptor beta chains from one sample, sequenced in a study of blood T cell repertoires in COVID-19. Assay used: immunoSEQ multiplex PCR; TCRdb lists only in-frame clones, some missing. The sample has about 280,000 clones, nearly 90% seen once. The source material was peripheral blood. The receptors derive from a woman aged 25 to 39 with COVID-19, enrolled during active disease.

The chain has TRBV5-4 and TRBJ1-5; 8 nucleotides agree with TRBD1. The CDR3 runs to 15 residues. Trimming removed 0 bases from V and 5 bases from J; junction bases left unmatched: 4. Germline CDR1 reads SGHNT; CDR2 reads YYREEE (reference sequence). In nucleotides, the CDR3 is TGTGCCAGCAGCTTGGGCAGGGGGCTTGATCAGCCCCAGCATTTT. It encodes CASSLGRGLDQPQHF.

This clone has just one count. In nucleotides, the CDR3 is TGTGCCAGCAGCGGACAGGGCTATTACGAGCAGTACTTC. Residues: CASSGQGYYEQYF. The rearrangement uses TRBV14 and TRBJ2-7, with 8 bases matching TRBD1. The CDR3 runs 13 residues. Germline CDR1 is SGHDN and CDR2 is FVKESK. Losses at the gene ends were 5 bases for V and 4 bases for J; bases not matched to a gene: 4. The full variable domain, its missing parts supplied by reference TRBV14 and TRBJ2-7, is EAGVTQFPSHSVIEKGQTVTLRCDPISGHDNLYWYRRVMGKEIKFLLHFVKESKQDESGMPNNRFLAERTGGTYSTLKVQPAELEDSGVYFCASSGQGYYEQYFGPGTRLTVT.

The chain employs TRBV5-1 and TRBJ1-2, with unresolved D. Trimming pared 0 bases from V and 4 bases from J, leaving 10 bases between. Germline CDR1 and CDR2: SGHRS and YFSETQ. The CDR3 is 14 residues long. CDR3 region: CASSLAGGLYGYTF. In nucleotides, the CDR3 is TGCGCCAGCAGCTTGGCGGGCGGGCTCTATGGCTACACCTTC.

This chain links TRBV5-4 with TRBJ2-6, with a tentative D call TRBD1 (6 bases). V was cut by 4 bases and J by 4 bases, with 18 bases left in between. Germline V gene sequence: CDR1 SGHNT, CDR2 YYREEE (reference sequence). The CDR3 consists of 17 residues. CDR3 sequence: CASSPPRQAAGANVLTF. DNA for the CDR3: TGTGCCAGCAGCCCTCCGAGACAGGCGGCCGGGGCCAACGTCCTGACTTTC.

This chain uses TRBV29-1 with TRBJ1-2; TRBD1 matches 8 bases. V dropped 6 bases and J dropped 4; count of bases not matched to a gene: 7. This CDR3 is 13 amino acids long. Germline V gene sequence: CDR1 SQVTM, CDR2 ANQGSEA. The CDR3 loop is CSVLDRVGYGYTF. The CDR3, as DNA: TGCAGCGTCCTGGACAGGGTGGGCTATGGCTACACCTTC.

The chain employs TRBV7-9 and TRBJ1-2; 7 nucleotides agree with TRBD1. The ends lost 4 bases at V and 6 bases at J; junction bases unmatched: 5. Germline CDR1 and CDR2: SEHNR and FQNEAQ (reference sequence). The CDR3 contains 13 residues. The CDR3 nucleotides are TGTGCCAGCAGCTCTACAGGGGAGGATGGCTACACCTTC. It encodes CASSSTGEDGYTF.

This clone was seen just once. This sequence joins TRBV29-1 and TRBJ1-2; tentatively, D is TRBD1 (6 bases). The V end was cut by 4 bases, the J end by 3 bases, with 15 bases between. Germline loops: CDR1 SQVTM, CDR2 ANQGSEA. This CDR3 has 14 amino acids. The CDR3 sequence: CSVGRTDPYYGYTF. The CDR3 coding sequence is TGCAGCGTTGGAAGGACAGACCCATACTATGGCTACACCTTC.

This clone was found once. The rearrangement links TRBV20-1 to TRBJ2-1; D gene unclear. This CDR3 region has 14 residues. The V end was cut by 3 bases, the J end by 3 bases, with 12 bases between. The germline V gene encodes CDR1 DFQATT and CDR2 SNEGSKA (reference sequence). The CDR3 region has the DNA TGCAGTGCTAGTAGGCGGTCGCTCTACAATGAGCAGTTCTTC. It yields the protein CSASRRSLYNEQFF.

The rearrangement uses TRBV19 and TRBJ2-1; 9 nucleotides line up with TRBD1. The J segment lost 4 bases and the V segment lost 6 bases, leaving 10 bases of the junction unmatched. The CDR3 has 16 residues. Germline V gives CDR1 LNHDA, CDR2 SQIVND (reference sequence). The CDR3 reads CASRDLTGGKYNEQFF. The DNA of the CDR3 is TGTGCCAGTAGGGACCTGACAGGGGGAAAGTACAATGAGCAGTTCTTC. The whole variable domain, filled in from reference TRBV19 and TRBJ2-1, reads DGGITQSPKYLFRKEGQNVTLSCEQNLNHDAMYWYRQDPGQGLRLIYYSQIVNDFQKGDIAEGYSVSREKKESFPLTVTSAQKNPTAFYLCASRDLTGGKYNEQFFGPGTRLTVL.

In this sample, this clone turned up a few times. CDR3 in DNA: TGTGCCAGCAGTATGAATAGGGGTCGAAGGGCGTATTTT. This sequence encodes CASSMNRGRRAYF. This rearrangement joins TRBV12-3 or TRBV12-4 to TRBJ2-3; possibly TRBD1 for D (5 bases). Deletions cut 5 bases from V and 14 bases from J, with 20 bases between. The CDR3 covers 13 residues.

V gene TRBV28 combines with J gene TRBJ1-4; 7 bases map to TRBD1. CDR1 and CDR2 from the germline V gene are MDHEN and SYDVKM. The junction had 8 bases not matched to a gene; V was cut back by 10 bases and J by 3 bases. The CDR3 spans 14 residues. The CDR3 nucleotides read TGTGCCATCACAACCGGGACAGCTAATGAAAAACTGTTTTTT. As protein: CAITTGTANEKLFF. Drawing the rest from reference TRBV28 and TRBJ1-4, the complete variable domain is DVKVTQSSRYLVKRTGEKVFLECVQDMDHENMFWYRQDPGLGLRLIYFSYDVKMKEKGDIPEGYSVSREKKERFSLILESASTNQTSMYLCAITTGTANEKLFFGSGTQLSVL.